This is a list of T cell receptor beta chains from one sample in a study of T cells in Graves' hyperthyroidism and ophthalmopathy. TCRdb reprocessed the multiplex PCR reads via MiXCR and lists one record per CDR3 protein. The data hold hundreds of thousands of distinct CDR3 sequences, with 45% observed a single time. The sequenced sample was peripheral blood or thyroid tissue (not recorded which). These TCRs come from an adult man with Graves' disease, either hyperthyroidism or ophthalmopathy (not recorded which). CDR3s include the opening cysteine and the closing phenylalanine or tryptophan. A D gene is named only where the DNA matches it firmly. Rows give clone size only sometimes, using once, few, many, or a class for an expanded clone.

>NA|TRBJ2-5|few|TRBV2
TGTGCCAGCAGCCAACTTAGCGGAACGGAGGGGGAGACCCAGTACTTC
CASSQLSGTEGETQYF
>NA|TRBJ1-2|NA|TRBV12-3/TRBV12-4
TGTGCCAGCACCCGGGTAGGAAACTATGGCTACACCTTC
CASTRVGNYGYTF
>NA|TRBJ1-5|NA|TRBV24-1
TGTGCCACCAGTGCCTCAGGGGAGGGGGGCGATCAGCCCCAGCATTTT
CATSASGEGGDQPQHF
>TRBD1|TRBJ1-2|once|TRBV29-1
TGCAGCGCCCAGACAGGGGGCTATGGCTACACCTTC
CSAQTGGYGYTF
>TRBD2|TRBJ2-7|NA|TRBV5-1
TGCGCCAGCAGCCCGGGGGACTACACCTACGAGCAGTACTTC
CASSPGDYTYEQYF
>NA|TRBJ2-2|NA|TRBV5-1
TGCGCCAGCAGCTTGGTCGTCGCCGCGAACACCGGGGAGCTGTTTTTT
CASSLVVAANTGELFF
>TRBD1|TRBJ1-2|NA|TRBV10-3
TGTGCCAGCAACAGGGACAGTCAATCTCCCTATGGCTACACCTTC
CASNRDSQSPYGYTF
>NA|TRBJ1-6|many|TRBV19
TGTGCCAGTAGTATCAGCACAGCGGTGGCCCTCCACTTT
CASSISTAVALHF
>NA|TRBJ2-7|NA|TRBV7-9
TGTGCCAGCGGCCCCGGCGTCTCCTACGAGCAGTACTTC
CASGPGVSYEQYF
>NA|TRBJ1-5|NA|TRBV19
TGTGCCAGTAGTATAGCGACAGTGAATAGCAATCAGCCCCAGCATTTT
CASSIATVNSNQPQHF
>NA|TRBJ1-1|NA|TRBV15
TGTGCCACCAGCAGCGGGCACCAAGGTCTGAGGTCTGAAGCTTTCTTT
CATSSGHQGLRSEAFF
>NA|TRBJ1-2|few|TRBV11-2
TGTGCCAGCAGCCGAGGGACACCGAATGGCTACACCTTC
CASSRGTPNGYTF
>TRBD1|TRBJ2-2|NA|TRBV10-3
TGTGCCATCAGTGCGGGACAGGGGGAGCTGTTTTTT
CAISAGQGELFF
>TRBD2|TRBJ2-7|many|TRBV25-1
TGTGCCAGCAGTGAATACGGGGGGGCCCACGAGCAGTACTTC
CASSEYGGAHEQYF
>TRBD2|TRBJ2-7|NA|TRBV2
TGTGCCAGCAGTTTATCATCGGGGGGTGATGGCGAGCAGTACTTC
CASSLSSGGDGEQYF
>TRBD2|TRBJ2-7|many|TRBV10-2
TGCGCCAGCACCCGACTAGCGGGAGTGCGCGACGAGCAGTACTTC
CASTRLAGVRDEQYF
>NA|TRBJ1-1|many|TRBV2
TGTGCCAGCAGTTCCCTAGGGCGAGCTTTCTTT
CASSSLGRAFF
>TRBD2|TRBJ2-2|few|TRBV7-2
TGTGCCAGCAGCTTTTGGGGCCTAGCGGACACCGGGGAGCTGTTTTTT
CASSFWGLADTGELFF
>NA|TRBJ1-4|NA|TRBV25-1
TGTGCCGCCACCGGGCCCGACGATGAAAAACTGTTTTTT
CAATGPDDEKLFF
>TRBD1|TRBJ1-4|NA|TRBV29-1
TGCAGCGCTGCCCTCCGGGACAGAGGACTTGCAACTAATGAAAAACTGTTTTTT
CSAALRDRGLATNEKLFF
>NA|TRBJ2-7|NA|TRBV7-9
TGTGCCAGCAGCCAAACCGGACGGGAGCAGTACTTC
CASSQTGREQYF
>NA|TRBJ2-2|NA|TRBV9
TGTGCCAGCAGCGGACTAGGATTCACCGGGGAGCTGTTTTTT
CASSGLGFTGELFF
>NA|TRBJ1-4|NA|TRBV2
TGTGCCAGCAGTGGCGGGACGCGCGGAAAACTGTTTTTT
CASSGGTRGKLFF
>NA|TRBJ1-2|NA|TRBV10-3
TGTGCCATCAGTGATAGGGAGTTGGTTGGCTACACCTTC
CAISDRELVGYTF